Below, 29 T cell receptor beta chains from the same sample are listed, as sequenced in a study of read filtering for tumor transcriptome and immune sequencing. From 400 to 450 ng of RNA, a library with molecular barcoded alpha/delta and beta/gamma adaptors was made. TCRdb re-called the reads through MiXCR, storing one row per CDR3 protein. The sample has about 38,000 distinct CDR3 sequences; about 13% are singletons. Sequencing was performed on a population of CD138-negative cells sorted from bone marrow. The receptors shown here come from a donor aged 40 or over with multiple myeloma.

About this clonotype itself: A much bigger clone sits one base away, suggesting this may be a read error. The chain carries TRBV4-1 and TRBJ2-2; a weak D match, TRBD1 (6 bases). CDR1 MGHRA and CDR2 YSYEKL come from the germline V gene. V lost 4 bases, J lost 2 bases, and 17 bases lay in between. This CDR3 region has 17 residues. CDR3 nucleotides: TGCGCCAGCAGCCCCAGGGGAAGGGGGACAAACACCGGGGAGCTGTTTTTT. It encodes CASSPRGRGTNTGELFF.

This clonotype was observed at least ten times. This chain joins TRBV7-9 and TRBJ2-1; weak D call: TRBD2 (7 bases). Germline V gene sequence: CDR1 SEHNR, CDR2 FQNEAQ (reference sequence). V shed 5 bases and J shed 3 bases, with 14 bases lying between them. The CDR3 runs to 15 residues. The CDR3 DNA reads TGTGCCAGCAGCCTAGGGGGGGGCAACTACAATGAGCAGTTCTTC. It specifies CASSLGGGNYNEQFF. Looking up the rest from reference TRBV7-9 and TRBJ2-1 gives the full variable domain: DTGVSQNPRHKITKRGQNVTFRCDPISEHNRLYWYRQTLGQGPEFLTYFQNEAQLEKSRLLSDRFSAERPKGSFSTLEIQRTEQGDSAMYLCASSLGGGNYNEQFFGPGTRLTVL.

The sample holds a few counts of this clonotype. The V gene is TRBV7-2, the J gene TRBJ1-5; 8 positions agree with TRBD1. The CDR3 is made up of 17 amino acids. The V and J ends lost 5 bases and 3 bases, in that order; junction bases with no gene match: 12. CDR1 and CDR2 (germline): SGHTA, FQGNSA. This CDR3 reads CASSTPDRDFFNQPQHF. The CDR3 DNA follows: TGTGCCAGCAGCACACCGGACAGGGACTTTTTCAATCAGCCCCAGCATTTT.

To note about this clonotype: A much larger clone differs from this one at a single base, so this may be a read error. CDR3 region: CSVAGSGELFF. For the CDR3, the DNA is TGCAGCGTTGCGGGGTCCGGGGAGCTGTTTTTT. This sequence joins TRBV29-1 and TRBJ2-2; the D gene is possibly TRBD2 (5 bases). The CDR3 length is 11 residues. Germline V gene sequence: CDR1 SQVTM, CDR2 ANQGSEA. The V and J ends lost 4 bases and 6 bases respectively, with 6 bases between them.

This clonotype has ten or more counts. This chain's CDR3 is CAWSPPQKNTEAFF. Here the CDR3 DNA reads TGTGCCTGGAGCCCCCCACAGAAGAACACTGAAGCTTTCTTT. This rearrangement joins TRBV30 to TRBJ1-1; D gene unclear. The germline V gene has CDR1 GTSNPN and CDR2 SVGIG (reference sequence). Between the trimmed V and J ends, which lost 3 bases and 1 base, there was a span of 12 bases. CDR3 length: 14 amino acids. The full variable domain, completed using reference TRBV30 and TRBJ1-1, is SQTIHQWPATLVQPVGSPLSLECTVEGTSNPNLYWYRQAAGRGLQLLFYSVGIGQISSEVPQNLSASRPQDRQFILSSKKLLLSDSGFYLCAWSPPQKNTEAFFGQGTRLTVV.

The sample holds many counts of this clonotype. The chain links TRBV7-2 to TRBJ2-5; no clear D gene. V was cut by 0 bases and J by 4 bases, with 9 bases left in between. Germline V gene data show CDR1 as SGHTA and CDR2 as FQGNSA. This CDR3 comprises 14 residues. CDR3: CASSLAGSGETQYF. CDR3 coding DNA: TGTGCCAGCAGCTTAGCGGGAAGTGGAGAGACCCAGTACTTC. The whole variable domain, filled in from reference TRBV7-2 and TRBJ2-5, reads GAGVSQSPSNKVTEKGKDVELRCDPISGHTALYWYRQSLGQGLEFLIYFQGNSAPDKSGLPSDRFSAERTGGSVSTLTIQRTQQEDSAVYLCASSLAGSGETQYFGPGTRLLVL.

This clonotype has a handful of counts. The chain employs TRBV7-6 and TRBJ2-1; 9 nucleotides agree with TRBD2. This CDR3 is built from 16 residues. Germline loops: CDR1 SGHVS, CDR2 FNYEAQ. Unmatched junction bases numbered 5, after V lost 0 bases and J lost 5 bases. The CDR3 protein is CASSLAASGANNEQFF. CDR3 DNA sequence: TGTGCCAGCAGCTTAGCCGCTAGCGGGGCCAACAATGAGCAGTTCTTC.

The rearrangement links TRBV6-5 to TRBJ2-2, with no clear D. Trimming stripped 6 bases from V and 0 bases from J, with 11 bases between. The CDR3 consists of 15 residues. Germline CDR1 MNHEY, CDR2 SVGAGI. In DNA form, the CDR3 reads TGTGCCAGCAGGGCATGGGCATCGAACACCGGGGAGCTGTTTTTT. Translation: CASRAWASNTGELFF.

This clonotype was seen ten or more times. This rearrangement joins TRBV28 to TRBJ2-2; D unclear. The germline CDR1 and CDR2 sequences are MDHEN and SYDVKM. The CDR3 runs to 16 residues. Trimming cost V 5 bases and J 7 bases, with 20 bases left between them. CDR3: CASSHPGTPRGGELFF. DNA for the CDR3: TGTGCCAGCAGTCACCCCGGCACCCCCCGCGGCGGGGAGCTGTTTTTT.

As concerns this clonotype: The junction differs from germline at one of its ends, possibly a read error. The chain links TRBV28 to TRBJ1-4; 8 bases match TRBD1. The length of the CDR3 is 14 residues. CDR1 and CDR2 from the germline V gene are MDHEN and SYDVKM. The CDR3 sequence: CASSTRQGNVKLFF. CDR3 sequence (DNA): TGTGCCAGCAGTACCAGACAGGGGAATGTAAAACTGTTTTTT.

The table lists this clonotype with many counts. The V call is TRBV7-2, the J call TRBJ2-7; 14 nucleotides agree with TRBD2. The CDR3 is made up of 17 amino acids. V trimming: 1 base; J trimming: 5 bases; junction bases outside the gene matches: 7. Looked up from germline, CDR1 is SGHTA and CDR2 is FQGNSA. The CDR3 nucleotides are TGTGCCAGCAGCTTAGGCTGGGGGACTAGCGGGAGCGACGAGCAGTACTTC. This translates into CASSLGWGTSGSDEQYF.

This clonotype appeared a few times. V gene TRBV5-1 combines with J gene TRBJ1-1; TRBD1 is a possible D gene (5 bases). Trimming stripped 0 bases from V and 5 bases from J, with 8 bases between. Germline CDR1 is SGHRS and CDR2 is YFSETQ. This CDR3 is 13 amino acids long. The CDR3 region is CASSLAEGTEAFF. As DNA, the CDR3 is TGCGCCAGCAGCTTGGCGGAGGGGACTGAAGCTTTCTTT. The entire variable domain, with the rest obtained from reference TRBV5-1 and TRBJ1-1, is as follows: KAGVTQTPRYLIKTRGQQVTLSCSPISGHRSVSWYQQTPGQGLQFLFEYFSETQRNKGNFPGRFSGRQFSNSRSEMNVSTLELGDSALYLCASSLAEGTEAFFGQGTRLTVV.

On this clonotype itself: This CDR3 fails to terminate in the conserved phenylalanine or tryptophan, so it likely reflects a read error. The chain joins TRBV27 to TRBJ2-1; D perhaps matches TRBD2 (6 bases). The CDR3 is 13 residues long. Trimming shortened V by 5 bases and J by 4 bases, and 9 bases separated the two germline ends. The germline gives CDR1 MNHEY, CDR2 SMNVEV (reference sequence). This chain's CDR3 is CASSLAGYNEQFL. The CDR3 coding sequence is TGTGCCAGCAGTCTTGCGGGGTACAATGAGCAGTTCCTC.

The chain recombines TRBV12-3 or TRBV12-4 with TRBJ2-7; D is perhaps TRBD1 or TRBD2 (5 bases each). The CDR3 contains 14 residues. V dropped 6 bases and J dropped 2 bases, with 14 bases sitting between them. CDR3 nucleotide sequence: TGTGCCAGCAGCCCGGGGCAGGGAACCTACGAGCAGTACTTC. Translated, it gives CASSPGQGTYEQYF.

Concerning this clonotype: The DNA is omitted, as the CDR3 cannot be located on it reliably, and the CDR3 follows TCRdb's listing. The V gene is TRBV7-9, the J gene TRBJ2-1; the table's D call of TRBD2 was not tested on the DNA. Ends included, the CDR3 has 19 residues. The germline V gene encodes CDR1 SEHNR and CDR2 FQNEAQ (reference sequence). The CDR3 sequence is CASSLDYTWGSGTVNEQLF.

Here the CDR3 DNA reads TGTGCCAGCAGCCCCGATCGGGTCTCCGGGGAGCTGTTTTTT. Protein: CASSPDRVSGELFF. The genes are TRBV7-9 and TRBJ2-2; D gene ambiguous. V lost 5 bases and J lost 6, with 13 bases in between. Germline lookup yields CDR1 SEHNR and CDR2 FQNEAQ (reference sequence). CDR3 length: 14 residues.

The V and J genes are TRBV6-6 and TRBJ2-2; no reliable D call. CDR1 MNHNY and CDR2 SVGAGI come from the germline V gene (reference sequence). The CDR3 length is 13 residues. V lost 6 bases and J 6 bases, leaving 11 bases between the germline ends. CDR3 DNA sequence: TGTGCCAGCAGCATACTCCAACCCGGGGAGCTGTTTTTT. It codes for CASSILQPGELFF.

This clonotype has at least ten counts. V usage is TRBV28 and J usage is TRBJ2-7; weak D call: TRBD1 (6 bases). Germline V gene lookup returns CDR1 MDHEN and CDR2 SYDVKM. The CDR3 runs 14 residues. Trimming took off 1 base at V and 5 bases at J, with 12 bases between the two ends. The CDR3 is CASSLSTGFDEQYF. CDR3 coding DNA: TGTGCCAGCAGTTTATCTACAGGGTTTGACGAGCAGTACTTC.

There are many counts of this clonotype. CDR3 sequence (DNA): TGCGCCAGCGGCCACGGACAGGGAAGCGAAAAACTGTTTTTT. Protein product: CASGHGQGSEKLFF. J is TRBJ1-4 and V is TRBV5-1; 8 bases map to TRBD1. The CDR3 has 14 residues. Losses at the gene ends were 7 bases for V and 8 bases for J; bases not matched to a gene: 10. Germline CDR1 SGHRS, CDR2 YFSETQ.

This clonotype was counted a single time. This may stem from a read error, because a much larger clone lies one nucleotide away. The chain recombines TRBV5-1 with TRBJ2-3; TRBD1 matches at 7 bases. There are 13 residues in the CDR3. Germline V gene lookup returns CDR1 SGHRS and CDR2 YFSETQ. The junction had 5 bases not matched to a gene; V was cut back by 6 bases and J by 4 bases. As DNA, the CDR3 is TGCGCCAGCACGGACAGGAGCTCAGATACGCAGTATTTT. This sequence encodes CASTDRSSDTQYF.

This clonotype was seen at least ten times. The genes are TRBV29-1 and TRBJ2-2; TRBD2 agrees at 8 bases. Unmatched junction bases numbered 5, after V lost 8 bases and J lost 0 bases. Per the germline V gene, CDR1 is SQVTM and CDR2 is ANQGSEA. There are 14 residues in the CDR3. CDR3: CSMKRGSNTGELFF. In DNA form, the CDR3 reads TGCAGCATGAAGCGGGGGTCGAACACCGGGGAGCTGTTTTTT.

This clonotype was seen many times. This sequence joins TRBV7-2 and TRBJ2-5, with 7 bases identical to TRBD2. CDR1 and CDR2 from the germline V gene are SGHTA and FQGNSA. The CDR3 length is 15 residues. J was trimmed by 5 bases and V by 3 bases; bases with no gene match: 9. The CDR3 bases are TGTGCCAGCAGCTTTGGCGGGAGTTCAGGGGAGACCCAGTACTTC. It codes for CASSFGGSSGETQYF.

The V gene is TRBV28, the J gene TRBJ1-4; tentative D call: TRBD1 (6 bases). Trimming shortened V by 6 bases and J by 3 bases, and 14 bases separated the two germline ends. Germline CDR1 reads MDHEN; CDR2 reads SYDVKM. The CDR3 runs to 15 residues. As DNA, the CDR3 is TGTGCCAGCAGGCCTGGGGGGGGCCCTAATGAAAAACTGTTTTTT. Translated: CASRPGGGPNEKLFF.

This clonotype turned up a few times. The chain carries TRBV12-5 and TRBJ2-1; D is ambiguous. The CDR3 totals 14 residues. V lost 2 bases to trimming and J lost 6 bases, with 11 bases between them. Germline values: CDR1 LGHNT, CDR2 FRNRAP. The CDR3 DNA follows: TGTGCTAGTGGTTTGCGGCGTGCCCTCAATGAGCAGTTCTTC. It yields the protein CASGLRRALNEQFF.

Regarding this clonotype: A far larger clone is one nucleotide away, so this likely arose from a read error. The chain combines TRBV4-3 with TRBJ2-1, with 11 positions matching TRBD2. Germline assignment: CDR1 LGHNA and CDR2 YSLEER. The length of the CDR3 is 14 residues. The CDR3 sequence is CASSLAGGRDELFF. CDR3 nucleotide sequence: TGCGCCAGCAGCCTAGCGGGAGGGCGGGATGAGCTGTTCTTC.

The chain has TRBV7-9 and TRBJ2-2, with TRBD1 matching 10 bases. The trim removed 7 bases at V and 4 bases at J, leaving 6 bases unmatched. CDR1 is SEHNR and CDR2 is FQNEAQ in the germline V gene (reference sequence). The CDR3 is 15 residues long. The CDR3 region is CASISGQGITGELFF. CDR3 sequence (DNA): TGTGCCAGCATCTCGGGACAGGGGATCACCGGGGAGCTGTTTTTT. The variable domain in full, with the rest retrieved from reference TRBV7-9 and TRBJ2-2, is DTGVSQNPRHKITKRGQNVTFRCDPISEHNRLYWYRQTLGQGPEFLTYFQNEAQLEKSRLLSDRFSAERPKGSFSTLEIQRTEQGDSAMYLCASISGQGITGELFFGEGSRLTVL.

This clonotype was seen ten or more times. The chain employs TRBV5-1 and TRBJ2-1, with 8 positions matching TRBD2. The CDR3 extends over 15 amino acids. Germline V lookup: CDR1 SGHRS, CDR2 YFSETQ. V lost 1 base and J lost 1; bases outside the gene matches: 1. DNA for the CDR3: TGCGCCAGCAGCTTGTCGGGGGGGTCCTACAATGAGCAGTTCTTC. It encodes CASSLSGGSYNEQFF.

This clonotype was seen ten or more times. The chain recombines TRBV20-1 with TRBJ2-3; D is unclear. This CDR3 comprises 13 residues. V was clipped by 0 bases and J by 1 base, with 5 bases between them. Germline V CDR1 and CDR2: DFQATT, SNEGSKA (reference sequence). This CDR3 is CSAREMGTDTQYF. The DNA of the CDR3 is TGCAGTGCTAGAGAGATGGGCACAGATACGCAGTATTTT.

This clonotype was seen many times. The CDR3 protein is CASNPGAGWSTEAFF. The CDR3 bases are TGTGCCAGCAACCCGGGGGCAGGGTGGAGCACTGAAGCTTTCTTT. The genes are TRBV6-1 and TRBJ1-1, with a weak D call TRBD1 (6 bases). V was trimmed by 7 bases and J by 4 bases, leaving 19 bases between them. The CDR3 runs to 15 residues. Germline V CDR1 and CDR2: MNHNS, SASEGT.